This record covers a single TCR beta chain. Its antigen is currently unknown. These data originate in a study of beta chain features in type 1 diabetes. The CDR3 covers 11 residues. Germline-derived CDR1 and CDR2 are SGHRS and YFSETQ. V was shortened by 7 bases and J by 6 bases, with 10 bases between the two germline ends. The study reverse transcribed the entire isolated RNA, so it sequenced expressed TCRB transcripts. Profiling relied on immunoSEQ multiplex PCR, and the TCRdb table lists in-frame clones only, not all of them. The sample includes 360,000 or so clones, around a fifth of them seen just once. The study's findings and limits: Moderate but significant shortening of TCRB CDR3s was recorded in all four CD4+ subsets from Type 1 diabetes patients.

The TCR sequence derives from a woman aged 18-35 years in good health. The sample was naive CD4+ T cells from blood. The V gene is TRBV5-1, the J gene TRBJ2-5; TRBD2 is a possible D gene (5 bases). This chain's CDR3 is CASSREKTQYF. The CDR3 DNA reads as TGCGCCAGCTCGAGGGAAAAGACCCAGTACTTC.